A single sample gave rise to the 15 T cell receptor beta chains below, sequenced in a study of shared clonotypes between healthy human individuals. Here immunoSEQ multiplex PCR was the method, and the copy in TCRdb shows in-frame clones only, minus some. The table has fewer than 1 million clones, 96% seen once. Terminally differentiated effector memory CD45RA+ cells were excluded from the naive CD8 cells, which were CD45RO-negative and positively selected for CCR7. Sequenced sample: naive CD8+ T cells sorted from blood. The receptor source for this set is a man aged 25 to 40 in good health.

With respect to this clone: The same CDR3 can be traced to other DNA sequences in this sample. The chain uses TRBV27 and TRBJ1-2; unclear D gene. Germline V lookup: CDR1 MNHEY, CDR2 SMNVEV (reference sequence). The V end lost 5 bases, the J end lost 4 bases, and 11 bases lay between the germline ends. The CDR3 has 13 amino acids. CDR3 bases: TGTGCCAGCAGTACCGGGTCCCTCTATGGCTACACCTTC. Residues: CASSTGSLYGYTF.

The chain uses TRBV9 and TRBJ1-2; 7 bases fit TRBD1. J gave up 4 bases and V 3 bases, and 3 bases lay outside the gene matches. The CDR3 sequence is 13 residues long. Germline CDR1 is SGDLS and CDR2 is YYNGEE. The CDR3 is CASSETGPYGYTF. For the CDR3, the DNA is TGTGCCAGCAGCGAGACAGGGCCCTATGGCTACACCTTC.

The chain couples TRBV4-1 to TRBJ2-4, with 16 bases that match TRBD2. There are 18 residues in the CDR3. The J segment lost 0 bases and the V segment lost 3 bases, leaving 2 bases of the junction unmatched. The V gene's germline CDR1 is MGHRA and CDR2 YSYEKL. CDR3 nucleotides: TGCGCCAGCAGCCAGGGACTAGCGGGAGGGAAAGCCAAAAACATTCAGTACTTC. This sequence encodes CASSQGLAGGKAKNIQYF.

V gene TRBV27 combines with J gene TRBJ2-7, with a possible D match to TRBD2 (5 bases). Germline values: CDR1 MNHEY, CDR2 SMNVEV (reference sequence). CDR3 length: 15 amino acids. V was trimmed by 8 bases and J by 6 bases, leaving 23 bases between them. The CDR3 sequence is CASCYNGAARAEQYF. In DNA, the CDR3 is TGTGCCAGCTGTTACAACGGAGCGGCTAGGGCCGAGCAGTACTTC.

For this clone: The same CDR3 also results from other DNA sequences found in this sample. V usage is TRBV6-5 and J usage is TRBJ2-1, with D possibly being TRBD2 (6 bases). V was pared by 2 bases and J by 6 bases, with 8 bases between. Germline-derived CDR1 and CDR2 are MNHEY and SVGAGI. There are 13 residues in the CDR3. The CDR3 here is CASSYLGGNEQFF. In DNA form, the CDR3 reads TGTGCCAGCAGTTACCTGGGAGGCAATGAGCAGTTCTTC.

This sequence joins TRBV5-1 and TRBJ2-7; 11 nucleotides line up with TRBD2. Per the germline V gene, CDR1 is SGHRS and CDR2 is YFSETQ. The CDR3 totals 15 residues. V shed 4 bases, J shed 1 base, and the junction held 4 bases outside the gene matches. CDR3 nucleotides: TGCGCCAGCAGCACCGGACTAGCGGGTTCCTACGAGCAGTACTTC. Protein sequence: CASSTGLAGSYEQYF.

The chain uses TRBV7-9 and TRBJ2-3; TRBD1 or TRBD2 may be the D gene (7 bases each). V lost 5 bases and J 6 bases, leaving 15 bases between the germline ends. The CDR3 loop spans 14 amino acids. Germline CDR1 SEHNR, CDR2 FQNEAQ (reference sequence). The CDR3 DNA reads TGTGCCAGCAGCGTTCGACAGGGAGGGGATACGCAGTATTTT. Translation: CASSVRQGGDTQYF. Filled out from reference TRBV7-9 and TRBJ2-3, the complete variable domain reads DTGVSQNPRHKITKRGQNVTFRCDPISEHNRLYWYRQTLGQGPEFLTYFQNEAQLEKSRLLSDRFSAERPKGSFSTLEIQRTEQGDSAMYLCASSVRQGGDTQYFGPGTRLTVL.

This chain joins TRBV2 and TRBJ2-1, with 9 bases lining up with TRBD1. The germline V gene has CDR1 SNHLY and CDR2 FYNNEI. V dropped 7 bases and J dropped 3; count of bases not matched to a gene: 7. The CDR3 loop spans 15 amino acids. CDR3 residues: CASTRGQGSYNEQFF. CDR3 bases: TGTGCCAGCACCCGCGGACAGGGGAGCTACAATGAGCAGTTCTTC.

The chain uses TRBV9 and TRBJ2-7; 8 bases fit TRBD2. The V segment lost 3 bases and the J segment 2 bases; nucleotides outside the gene matches: 7. Germline V gives CDR1 SGDLS, CDR2 YYNGEE. CDR3 length: 15 amino acids. The CDR3 loop reads CASSASGSTTYEQYF. CDR3 DNA sequence: TGTGCCAGCAGCGCAAGCGGGAGTACTACCTACGAGCAGTACTTC.

The chain links TRBV13 to TRBJ2-1; D ambiguous. V was clipped by 5 bases and J by 7 bases, with 21 bases between them. Germline CDR1 reads PRHDT; CDR2 reads FYEKMQ (reference sequence). This CDR3 spans 16 amino acids. The CDR3 loop reads CASSLRPIQPENEQFF. The CDR3 DNA reads as TGTGCCAGCAGCCTCCGGCCTATCCAGCCCGAAAATGAGCAGTTCTTC.

The chain links TRBV7-9 to TRBJ1-4, with D perhaps TRBD1 (5 bases). Deletions cut 3 bases from V and 7 bases from J, with 9 bases between. The CDR3 contains 13 residues. CDR1 and CDR2 from the germline V gene are SEHNR and FQNEAQ (reference sequence). This CDR3 reads CASSFPGLEKLFF. In DNA form, the CDR3 reads TGTGCCAGCAGCTTCCCAGGGCTTGAAAAACTGTTTTTT. The full variable domain, completed using reference TRBV7-9 and TRBJ1-4, is DTGVSQNPRHKITKRGQNVTFRCDPISEHNRLYWYRQTLGQGPEFLTYFQNEAQLEKSRLLSDRFSAERPKGSFSTLEIQRTEQGDSAMYLCASSFPGLEKLFFGSGTQLSVL.

The rearrangement joins TRBV9 to TRBJ2-5; D could derive from TRBD1 or TRBD2 (5 bases each). V was cut by 6 bases and J by 2 bases, with 20 bases left in between. Germline V lookup: CDR1 SGDLS, CDR2 YYNGEE. The CDR3 is 16 residues long. The CDR3 reads CASTGGDGSRQETQYF. The CDR3, as DNA: TGTGCCAGCACTGGTGGGGACGGCTCGAGACAAGAGACCCAGTACTTC.

The CDR3 is CASSQDLRASAYNEQFF. The DNA for the CDR3 is TGTGCCAGCAGCCAAGATTTGAGAGCTAGCGCCTACAATGAGCAGTTCTTC. The V and J genes are TRBV14 and TRBJ2-1; a possible D gene is TRBD2 (6 bases). The germline CDR1 and CDR2 sequences are SGHDN and FVKESK. V dropped 0 bases and J dropped 2 bases, with 14 bases sitting between them. The CDR3 is made up of 17 amino acids.

The V call is TRBV10-1, the J call TRBJ2-5; unclear D gene. The CDR3 runs 13 residues. Looked up from germline, CDR1 is WNHNN and CDR2 is SYGVQD (reference sequence). V lost 8 bases and J lost 2, with 12 bases in between. CDR3: CASSPASQETQYF. The CDR3 DNA reads as TGCGCCAGCTCCCCCGCTTCTCAAGAGACCCAGTACTTC.

V gene TRBV29-1 combines with J gene TRBJ1-1; weak D call: TRBD1 (6 bases). Between the trimmed V and J ends, which lost 5 bases and 0 bases, there was a span of 28 bases. The CDR3 runs to 19 residues. Germline assignment: CDR1 SQVTM and CDR2 ANQGSEA. CDR3 sequence (DNA): TGCAGCGTTAATCGGCCAAACAGGGTTAAGCCAAGGATGAACACTGAAGCTTTCTTT. Its protein is CSVNRPNRVKPRMNTEAFF.